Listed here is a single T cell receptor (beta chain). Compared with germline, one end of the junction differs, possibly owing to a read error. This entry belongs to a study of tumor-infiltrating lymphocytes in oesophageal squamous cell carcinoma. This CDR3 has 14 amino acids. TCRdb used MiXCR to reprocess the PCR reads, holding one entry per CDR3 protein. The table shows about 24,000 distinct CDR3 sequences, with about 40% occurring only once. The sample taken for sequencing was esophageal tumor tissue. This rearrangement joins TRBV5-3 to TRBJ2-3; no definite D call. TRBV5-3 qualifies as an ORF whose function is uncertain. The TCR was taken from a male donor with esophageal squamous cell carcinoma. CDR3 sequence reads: CASSLDGGTDTQYF. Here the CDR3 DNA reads TGTGCCAGCAGCTTGGACGGTGGCACAGATACGCAGTATTTT.